A selection of T cell receptor beta chains follows, all from one sample in a study of early T cells in non-severe SARS-CoV-2 infection. TCRdb passed the 5' RACE reads through MiXCR, listing each CDR3 protein once. The table records 75,000 to 90,000 distinct CDR3 sequences, just under 15% of them present only once. The sample taken for sequencing was whole blood. These receptors were obtained from an adult who was a healthcare worker with PCR-confirmed SARS-CoV-2 infection or an uninfected control (not recorded which). The CDR3 runs from the conserved cysteine through the conserved F or W. A D gene is named only where the DNA matches it firmly. Where a row states a size, it is once, few, many or the class of an expanded clone; other rows omit it.

size	V	J	D	DNA	CDR3
few	TRBV15	TRBJ2-7	.	TGTGCCACCAGCAGAGAACAGGGCCCCTACGAGCAGTACTTC	CATSREQGPYEQYF
.	TRBV7-7	TRBJ2-5	.	TGTGCCAGCAGCCCTGGACAGCTCCAAGAGACCCAGTACTTC	CASSPGQLQETQYF
few	TRBV18	TRBJ2-3	.	TGTGCCAGCCGCGGGACAGTCCAAGATACGCAGTATTTT	CASRGTVQDTQYF
.	TRBV11-3	TRBJ1-1	.	TGTGCCAGCAGCTTAGGGCATGGCACTGAAGCTTTCTTT	CASSLGHGTEAFF
.	TRBV10-3	TRBJ2-7	.	TGTGCCATCAGTGCTGCAATCGGCTACGAGCAGTACTTC	CAISAAIGYEQYF
many	TRBV5-1	TRBJ2-3	.	TGCGCCAGCAGCTTGGGATATGAAGATACGCAGTATTTT	CASSLGYEDTQYF
few	TRBV6-1	TRBJ2-1	.	TGTGCCAGCAGTCCCTGGCGTCCGGCTCAGGACCGATACAATGAGCAGTTCTTC	CASSPWRPAQDRYNEQFF
many	TRBV28	TRBJ2-1	.	TGTGCCAGCAGCCCCCCCCAAGACCGAAGCTCCTACAATGAGCAGTTCTTC	CASSPPQDRSSYNEQFF
few	TRBV7-2	TRBJ1-1	.	TGTGCCAGCAGCTTCTTGGAGGGGTTGGCTGAAGCTTTCTTT	CASSFLEGLAEAFF
.	TRBV13	TRBJ1-1	.	TGTGCCAGCAGCCCCGGGGCTAGCACTGAAGCTTTCTTT	CASSPGASTEAFF
few	TRBV18	TRBJ2-1	.	TGTGCCAGCTCACCTAAGTCAAAAGCGGACAATGAGCAGTTCTTC	CASSPKSKADNEQFF
few	TRBV3-1	TRBJ2-6	.	TGTGCCAGCAGCCAAGGGCAACCTGGGGCCAACGTCCTGACTTTC	CASSQGQPGANVLTF
many	TRBV5-4	TRBJ2-3	TRBD2	TGTGCCAGCAGCTTGTCGTCTCGGCGGGAGGGCACAGATACGCAGTATTTT	CASSLSSRREGTDTQYF
.	TRBV12-3/TRBV12-4	TRBJ2-3	.	TGTGCCAGCAGCCCTCGTGGGGGGAGCACAGATACGCAGTATTTT	CASSPRGGSTDTQYF
few	TRBV2	TRBJ2-1	TRBD2	TGTGCCAGCAGCCGTGGACTAGCGGACTACAATGAGCAGTTCTTC	CASSRGLADYNEQFF
many	TRBV20-1	TRBJ2-3	.	TGCAGTGCTAGGTCCGGGGTTATCACAGATACGCAGTATTTT	CSARSGVITDTQYF
.	TRBV7-9	TRBJ2-7	TRBD1	TGTGCCAGCAGCCCAGAGACAGGGGGGTCCTACGAGCAGTACTTC	CASSPETGGSYEQYF
few	TRBV11-2	TRBJ2-3	TRBD2	TGTGCCAGCAGCTACGACCTACTAGCGACAGTCACAGATACGCAGTATTTT	CASSYDLLATVTDTQYF
.	TRBV29-1	TRBJ2-1	.	TGCAGCGTTGAAGATCTTGAGCGGTCTGGAGAGCAGTTCTTC	CSVEDLERSGEQFF
few	TRBV28	TRBJ1-2	.	TGTGCCAGCAGTCCCCCTCAGGCGGTCTATGGCTACACCTTC	CASSPPQAVYGYTF
few	TRBV27	TRBJ2-3	.	TGTGCCAGTAGTCCGGGGGCCGGGGATACGCAGTATTTT	CASSPGAGDTQYF
.	TRBV25-1	TRBJ2-7	TRBD2	TGTGCCAGCAGGGCGGGAGGATACGAGCAGTACTTC	CASRAGGYEQYF
many	TRBV7-9	TRBJ2-5	.	TGTGCCAGCAGCTTAGGGACCCACCAAGAGACCCAGTACTTC	CASSLGTHQETQYF
few	TRBV20-1	TRBJ1-4	.	TGCAGTGCTAGAGCGAACTTCCGGAGCGAAAAACTGTTTTTT	CSARANFRSEKLFF
once	TRBV20-1	TRBJ1-1	.	TGCAGTGCAGTAAAAGGGATGAACACTGAAGCTTTCTTT	CSAVKGMNTEAFF
few	TRBV6-5	TRBJ1-1	.	TGTGCCAGCAGTTGGAAGAGGGGGACTGAAGCTTTCTTT	CASSWKRGTEAFF